These T cell receptor beta chains were read from a single sample in a study of T cells in Graves' hyperthyroidism and ophthalmopathy. In TCRdb, the multiplex PCR reads were re-called with MiXCR into one record per CDR3 protein. The repertoire holds about 720,000 distinct CDR3 sequences, with about 17% as singletons. The sequencing input was blood. These receptor sequences come from a young man with Graves' hyperthyroidism. Both conserved end residues are part of each CDR3. Each record gives: V gene, clone size, J gene, CDR3 protein. Rows give clone size only sometimes, using once, few, many, or a class for an expanded clone.

v_gene: TRBV7-3
abundance: many
j_gene: TRBJ2-7
CDR3aa: CASSLSAGGHYEQYF

v_gene: TRBV18
abundance: few
j_gene: TRBJ1-1
CDR3aa: CASSQGERGREAFF

v_gene: TRBV5-8
abundance: many
j_gene: TRBJ1-6
CDR3aa: CASSWLDKDNSPLHF

v_gene: TRBV19
abundance: once
j_gene: TRBJ1-2
CDR3aa: CASSMGDNYGYTF

v_gene: TRBV4-2
abundance: many
j_gene: TRBJ2-5
CDR3aa: CASSQDTGVETQYF

v_gene: TRBV6-4
abundance: few
j_gene: TRBJ2-6
CDR3aa: CASGEGAQISGANVLTF

v_gene: TRBV6-1
abundance: -
j_gene: TRBJ2-1
CDR3aa: CATQQGGDNEQFF

v_gene: TRBV20-1
abundance: -
j_gene: TRBJ2-3
CDR3aa: CSARGLARADTQYF

v_gene: TRBV20-1
abundance: many
j_gene: TRBJ2-3
CDR3aa: CSASPAGSDTQYF

v_gene: TRBV25-1
abundance: few
j_gene: TRBJ1-1
CDR3aa: CASSESSGFTEAFF

v_gene: TRBV5-8
abundance: few
j_gene: TRBJ2-1
CDR3aa: CASSRTSRYNEQFF

v_gene: TRBV10-3
abundance: -
j_gene: TRBJ1-1
CDR3aa: CAIRGMNAEAFF

v_gene: TRBV6-5
abundance: -
j_gene: TRBJ1-2
CDR3aa: CASSYSKGGLGYGYTF

v_gene: TRBV4-1
abundance: -
j_gene: TRBJ2-2
CDR3aa: CTSSQGREANTGELFF

v_gene: TRBV10-2
abundance: -
j_gene: TRBJ2-3
CDR3aa: CASSEVSGPDTQYF

v_gene: TRBV5-1
abundance: many
j_gene: TRBJ1-1
CDR3aa: CASSLVGHQNTEAFF

v_gene: TRBV13
abundance: -
j_gene: TRBJ2-1
CDR3aa: CASSLAVGSTYNEQFF

v_gene: TRBV28
abundance: -
j_gene: TRBJ2-5
CDR3aa: CASSLFIQGAETQYF

v_gene: TRBV5-1
abundance: few
j_gene: TRBJ2-3
CDR3aa: CASSLAGTEDTQYF

v_gene: TRBV11-1
abundance: many
j_gene: TRBJ2-3
CDR3aa: CASSPGASGRTDTQYF

v_gene: TRBV2
abundance: many
j_gene: TRBJ1-5
CDR3aa: CASTLRAGGADQPQHF

v_gene: TRBV20-1
abundance: -
j_gene: TRBJ1-3
CDR3aa: CSAPGQLMGTIYF

v_gene: TRBV29-1
abundance: few
j_gene: TRBJ2-1
CDR3aa: CSVEKFNEQFF

v_gene: TRBV7-9
abundance: few
j_gene: TRBJ1-1
CDR3aa: CASSITRGTDEAFF

v_gene: TRBV6-1
abundance: -
j_gene: TRBJ1-4
CDR3aa: CASSERINEKLFF

v_gene: TRBV18
abundance: few
j_gene: TRBJ1-2
CDR3aa: CASSPLVRTHGYTF

v_gene: TRBV20-1
abundance: few
j_gene: TRBJ2-7
CDR3aa: CSARGTSGGYEQYF

v_gene: TRBV7-2
abundance: -
j_gene: TRBJ1-2
CDR3aa: CASAQPQGRGYTF

v_gene: TRBV5-1
abundance: -
j_gene: TRBJ1-6
CDR3aa: CASSLADRGISPLHF

v_gene: TRBV24-1
abundance: -
j_gene: TRBJ2-1
CDR3aa: CATSERQGIHNEQFF

v_gene: TRBV20-1
abundance: -
j_gene: TRBJ2-7
CDR3aa: CSAFLAGVDYEQYF

v_gene: TRBV7-9
abundance: -
j_gene: TRBJ2-7
CDR3aa: CASSDVTRDRHYEQYF

v_gene: TRBV20-1
abundance: -
j_gene: TRBJ2-1
CDR3aa: CSARDAASGSSYNEQFF

v_gene: TRBV19
abundance: few
j_gene: TRBJ2-1
CDR3aa: CASRTGTINEQFF

v_gene: TRBV20-1
abundance: -
j_gene: TRBJ1-5
CDR3aa: CSAARTGDQPQHF

v_gene: TRBV19
abundance: few
j_gene: TRBJ1-1
CDR3aa: CASSRQGSTTEAFF

v_gene: TRBV4-1
abundance: many
j_gene: TRBJ2-7
CDR3aa: CASSQDSGGSYEQYF

v_gene: TRBV3-2
abundance: many
j_gene: TRBJ2-7
CDR3aa: CASSQVAGSMYEQYF

v_gene: TRBV27
abundance: -
j_gene: TRBJ2-1
CDR3aa: CASSALQLAGAYNGQFF

v_gene: TRBV20-1
abundance: -
j_gene: TRBJ2-7
CDR3aa: CSARDRRGSYEQYF

v_gene: TRBV6-1
abundance: -
j_gene: TRBJ1-4
CDR3aa: CASSGGQGNEKLFF

v_gene: TRBV9
abundance: -
j_gene: TRBJ2-1
CDR3aa: CASSGIGQEQFF

v_gene: TRBV30
abundance: many
j_gene: TRBJ2-7
CDR3aa: CAWHRVHEQYF

v_gene: TRBV6-1
abundance: few
j_gene: TRBJ1-4
CDR3aa: CASSLEQRYEKLFF

v_gene: TRBV28
abundance: -
j_gene: TRBJ2-1
CDR3aa: CASSFLWGRARGEQFF

v_gene: TRBV27
abundance: -
j_gene: TRBJ2-4
CDR3aa: CASSSLLRSAKNIQYF

v_gene: TRBV7-2
abundance: many
j_gene: TRBJ2-2
CDR3aa: CASSLRTRTGELFF